This paragraph reports one TCR beta chain. Its cognate antigen is unknown. This entry belongs to a study of T-cell memory formation after mild COVID-19. Whole-study results and caveats: Pre-infection memory showed some responding clones, and this suggested that cross-reactive memory joined. Shrinking CD4+ clones were chiefly CM and EM; CD8+ ones were chiefly EMRA.

It was 5'RACE with constant-segment primers that produced the TCR alpha and TCR beta cDNA libraries, which carried sample barcodes and UMIs. MiXCR was run by TCRdb on the 5' RACE reads, yielding one entry per CDR3 protein. The data hold fewer than 600,000 distinct CDR3 sequences, with roughly 22% observed a single time. Trimming shortened V by 0 bases and J by 3 bases, and 12 bases separated the two germline ends. This CDR3 is built from 14 residues. Germline V lookup: CDR1 GTSNPN, CDR2 SVGIG (reference sequence). V is TRBV30 and J is TRBJ2-7, with D possibly being TRBD1 (6 bases). This receptor was identified in an adult woman who had mild COVID-19 (a few samples of this study predate the infection). Cell type and time point are not known. What was sequenced was PBMCs or a T cell subset sorted from them (not recorded which). CDR3 DNA: TGTGCCTGGAGTGTAGGGGTAGGGGGCTACGAGCAGTACTTC. Translation: CAWSVGVGGYEQYF.